This is a list of T cell receptor beta chains from one sample in a study of blood T cell repertoires in COVID-19. The assay was immunoSEQ multiplex PCR, and TCRdb's table has in-frame clones only and misses some. The sample yields some 98,000 clones, 70% to 85% seen once. The sequenced material came from peripheral blood. Receptors were obtained from a man in his 60s with acute or convalescent COVID-19. Each CDR3 is given with its conserved first and last residue. Fields, in order: CDR3 length, V gene, J gene, D gene, clone size, CDR3 protein, CDR3 DNA. A D gene is named only where the DNA matches it firmly. The listing skips clone size in some rows; elsewhere it reads once, few, many or a size class.

len: 13; v_gene: TRBV30; j_gene: TRBJ1-5; d_gene: .; abundance: .; CDR3aa: CAWGGGGNQPQHF; CDR3nt: TGTGCCTGGGGGGGAGGGGGCAATCAGCCCCAGCATTTT
len: 15; v_gene: TRBV7-9; j_gene: TRBJ1-1; d_gene: TRBD1; abundance: .; CDR3aa: CASSSRTGENTEAFF; CDR3nt: TGTGCCAGCAGCAGCAGAACAGGGGAGAACACTGAAGCTTTCTTT
len: 13; v_gene: TRBV29-1; j_gene: TRBJ1-5; d_gene: .; abundance: .; CDR3aa: CSVDRSSNQPQHF; CDR3nt: TGCAGCGTTGACAGGTCAAGCAATCAGCCCCAGCATTTT
len: 16; v_gene: TRBV4-1; j_gene: TRBJ1-3; d_gene: .; abundance: .; CDR3aa: CASSQAAGSPGNTIYF; CDR3nt: TGCGCCAGCAGCCAAGCGGCAGGCTCGCCTGGAAACACCATATATTTT
len: 12; v_gene: TRBV28; j_gene: TRBJ1-6; d_gene: .; abundance: .; CDR3aa: CASGGTNSPLHF; CDR3nt: TGTGCCAGCGGGGGCACAAATTCACCCCTCCACTTT
len: 17; v_gene: TRBV18; j_gene: TRBJ1-1; d_gene: .; abundance: .; CDR3aa: CASSPPITGRENTEAFF; CDR3nt: TGTGCCAGCTCACCACCGATTACAGGCAGGGAGAACACTGAAGCTTTCTTT
len: 17; v_gene: TRBV29-1; j_gene: TRBJ2-5; d_gene: TRBD2; abundance: .; CDR3aa: CSVTSGGPRYLKETQYF; CDR3nt: TGCAGCGTTACTAGCGGGGGGCCCCGTTATTTAAAAGAGACCCAGTACTTC
len: 19; v_gene: TRBV7-9; j_gene: TRBJ1-4; d_gene: TRBD1; abundance: .; CDR3aa: CASSTEVDRGKAVGEKLFF; CDR3nt: TGTGCCAGCAGCACTGAAGTCGACAGGGGAAAGGCGGTGGGTGAAAAACTGTTTTTT
len: 15; v_gene: TRBV5-5; j_gene: TRBJ1-2; d_gene: .; abundance: few; CDR3aa: CASSLVGTAGDGYTF; CDR3nt: TGTGCCAGCAGCTTGGTCGGTACGGCAGGGGATGGCTACACCTTC
len: 15; v_gene: TRBV19; j_gene: TRBJ1-5; d_gene: TRBD1; abundance: once; CDR3aa: CASTTGEVGNQPQHF; CDR3nt: TGTGCCAGTACGACAGGGGAAGTAGGAAATCAGCCCCAGCATTTT
len: 16; v_gene: TRBV6-6; j_gene: TRBJ2-2; d_gene: .; abundance: .; CDR3aa: CASSYSVSSNTGELFF; CDR3nt: TGTGCCAGCAGTTACTCGGTCAGTTCGAACACCGGGGAGCTGTTTTTT
len: 15; v_gene: TRBV2; j_gene: TRBJ1-6; d_gene: .; abundance: .; CDR3aa: CAGGERGSYNSPLHF; CDR3nt: TGTGCCGGGGGCGAGAGGGGCTCCTATAATTCACCCCTCCACTTT
len: 15; v_gene: TRBV5-6; j_gene: TRBJ2-1; d_gene: TRBD2; abundance: .; CDR3aa: CASSAGTRVNNEQFF; CDR3nt: TGTGCCAGCAGCGCCGGGACTAGGGTCAACAATGAGCAGTTCTTC
len: 13; v_gene: TRBV5-4; j_gene: TRBJ1-1; d_gene: TRBD1; abundance: .; CDR3aa: CASSKDRVQQAFF; CDR3nt: TGTGCCAGCAGCAAAGACAGGGTCCAACAGGCTTTCTTT
len: 14; v_gene: TRBV3-1/TRBV3-2; j_gene: TRBJ1-1; d_gene: TRBD1; abundance: .; CDR3aa: CASANRGLNTEAFF; CDR3nt: TGTGCCAGCGCAAACAGGGGCCTGAACACTGAAGCTTTCTTT
len: 13; v_gene: TRBV6-5; j_gene: TRBJ1-1; d_gene: .; abundance: .; CDR3aa: CASSIGMNTEAFF; CDR3nt: TGTGCCAGCAGCATCGGGATGAACACTGAAGCTTTCTTT
len: 15; v_gene: TRBV2; j_gene: TRBJ1-2; d_gene: .; abundance: .; CDR3aa: CASTTSPMGEGGYTF; CDR3nt: TGTGCCAGCACTACCTCCCCGATGGGGGAGGGAGGCTACACCTTC
len: 15; v_gene: TRBV6-4; j_gene: TRBJ1-2; d_gene: TRBD1; abundance: .; CDR3aa: CASSAGQGTNYGYTF; CDR3nt: TGTGCCAGCAGCGCTGGACAGGGCACGAACTATGGCTACACCTTC
len: 20; v_gene: TRBV6-2/TRBV6-3; j_gene: TRBJ1-1; d_gene: .; abundance: .; CDR3aa: CASSYPPLRRGGFVNTEAFF; CDR3nt: TGTGCCAGCAGTTACCCCCCCTTGAGGAGGGGTGGCTTTGTGAACACTGAAGCTTTCTTT
len: 14; v_gene: TRBV5-1; j_gene: TRBJ2-5; d_gene: .; abundance: .; CDR3aa: CASSLSPTGETQYF; CDR3nt: TGCGCCAGCAGCTTGAGCCCTACCGGAGAGACCCAGTACTTC
len: 15; v_gene: TRBV7-9; j_gene: TRBJ2-3; d_gene: .; abundance: .; CDR3aa: CASSSTDTSTDTQYF; CDR3nt: TGTGCCAGCAGCTCGACAGACACTAGCACAGATACGCAGTATTTT
len: 16; v_gene: TRBV3-1/TRBV3-2; j_gene: TRBJ2-3; d_gene: TRBD1; abundance: .; CDR3aa: CASSPLGQKSTDTQYF; CDR3nt: TGTGCCAGCAGCCCATTGGGACAGAAAAGCACAGATACGCAGTATTTT
len: 16; v_gene: TRBV15; j_gene: TRBJ2-3; d_gene: TRBD2; abundance: .; CDR3aa: CATSRDRAGGMDTQYF; CDR3nt: TGTGCCACCAGCAGAGATCGGGCGGGGGGTATGGATACGCAGTATTTT
len: 14; v_gene: TRBV7-2; j_gene: TRBJ1-1; d_gene: TRBD1; abundance: .; CDR3aa: CASNGRSIGTAAFF; CDR3nt: TGTGCCAGCAATGGTAGAAGTATCGGGACAGCAGCTTTCTTT
len: 14; v_gene: TRBV19; j_gene: TRBJ1-1; d_gene: TRBD1; abundance: .; CDR3aa: CASSRTGWDTEAFF; CDR3nt: TGTGCCAGTAGTCGGACAGGGTGGGACACTGAAGCTTTCTTT
len: 13; v_gene: TRBV5-8; j_gene: TRBJ2-1; d_gene: .; abundance: .; CDR3aa: CASSLSRANEQFF; CDR3nt: TGTGCCAGCAGCTTGAGTCGAGCTAATGAGCAGTTCTTC
len: 11; v_gene: TRBV7-9; j_gene: TRBJ1-1; d_gene: TRBD1; abundance: .; CDR3aa: CASSSTGAAFF; CDR3nt: TGTGCCAGCAGCTCGACAGGGGCAGCTTTCTTT
len: 20; v_gene: TRBV15; j_gene: TRBJ2-1; d_gene: TRBD1; abundance: once; CDR3aa: CATSTQFGTGFQRVVYEQFF; CDR3nt: TGTGCCACCAGCACCCAATTCGGGACAGGGTTCCAGAGGGTCGTGTATGAGCAGTTCTTC
len: 14; v_gene: TRBV7-2; j_gene: TRBJ2-1; d_gene: TRBD2; abundance: once; CDR3aa: CASGGGRSYNEQFF; CDR3nt: TGTGCCTCGGGGGGAGGTCGGTCCTACAATGAGCAGTTCTTC
len: 19; v_gene: TRBV19; j_gene: TRBJ1-5; d_gene: .; abundance: .; CDR3aa: CARPRALKGIRSRNQPQHF; CDR3nt: TGTGCCAGACCCAGAGCCTTAAAGGGGATCAGGTCCCGCAATCAGCCCCAGCATTTT
len: 15; v_gene: TRBV2; j_gene: TRBJ2-1; d_gene: TRBD1; abundance: .; CDR3aa: CASSESGGAYNEQFF; CDR3nt: TGTGCCAGCAGTGAATCAGGGGGCGCCTACAATGAGCAGTTCTTC
len: 15; v_gene: TRBV2; j_gene: TRBJ1-3; d_gene: .; abundance: .; CDR3aa: CASILRVGSGNTIYF; CDR3nt: TGTGCCAGCATCTTGCGGGTGGGATCTGGAAACACCATATATTTT
len: 15; v_gene: TRBV2; j_gene: TRBJ2-3; d_gene: .; abundance: .; CDR3aa: CASRGQAVSTDTQYF; CDR3nt: TGTGCCAGCAGGGGGCAGGCGGTTAGCACAGATACGCAGTATTTT